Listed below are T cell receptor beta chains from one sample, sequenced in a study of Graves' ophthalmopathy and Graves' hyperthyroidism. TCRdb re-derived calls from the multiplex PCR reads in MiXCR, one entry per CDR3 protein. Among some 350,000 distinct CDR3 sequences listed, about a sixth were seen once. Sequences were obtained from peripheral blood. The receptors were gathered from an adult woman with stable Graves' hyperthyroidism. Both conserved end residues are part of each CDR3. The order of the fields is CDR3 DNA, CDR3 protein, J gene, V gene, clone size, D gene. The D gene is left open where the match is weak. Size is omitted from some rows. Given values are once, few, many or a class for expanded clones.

DNA: TGTGCCAGCAGCCCCCAACGCGGTCCCGGGGAGCTGGTTTTT
CDR3: CASSPQRGPGELVF
J: TRBJ2-2
V: TRBV12-3/TRBV12-4
size: few
D: NA

DNA: TGCGCCAGCAGCTCCGGAGGTCGCTCTTACGAGCAGTACTTC
CDR3: CASSSGGRSYEQYF
J: TRBJ2-7
V: TRBV5-1
size: few
D: NA

DNA: TGTGCCAGCAGCGTAGGGGGGACAGCCTACGAGCAGTACTTC
CDR3: CASSVGGTAYEQYF
J: TRBJ2-7
V: TRBV9
size: many
D: TRBD1

DNA: TGTGCCAGCAGTTTTGCGGGAGTGGTCACCGGGGAGCTGTTTTTT
CDR3: CASSFAGVVTGELFF
J: TRBJ2-2
V: TRBV12-3/TRBV12-4
size: many
D: TRBD2

DNA: TGTGCTAGTGGTAAGACTAGCGGGAGCTACGAGCAGTACTTC
CDR3: CASGKTSGSYEQYF
J: TRBJ2-7
V: TRBV12-5
size: many
D: TRBD2

DNA: TGTGCCAGTAGTCCACAGGGCGATTCACCCCTCCACTTT
CDR3: CASSPQGDSPLHF
J: TRBJ1-6
V: TRBV5-1
size: many
D: NA

DNA: TGCGCCAGCAGAGGCGGAACCTACGAGCAGTACTTC
CDR3: CASRGGTYEQYF
J: TRBJ2-7
V: TRBV5-1
size: many
D: NA

DNA: TGTGCCAGCAGCTTTGTAACTCCTTACACCGGGGAGCTGTTCTTT
CDR3: CASSFVTPYTGELFF
J: TRBJ2-2
V: TRBV7-2
size: once
D: NA

DNA: TGCAGCGTGGGACAGATCGATGGGGCTGAAGCTTTCTTT
CDR3: CSVGQIDGAEAFF
J: TRBJ1-1
V: TRBV29-1
size: NA
D: TRBD1

DNA: TGTGCCTGGAGTTTTAGGCGGGATTACGAGCAGTACTTC
CDR3: CAWSFRRDYEQYF
J: TRBJ2-7
V: TRBV30
size: many
D: NA

DNA: TGTGCCTGCAGTTCGACAGAGCGGAATGGCTACACCTTC
CDR3: CACSSTERNGYTF
J: TRBJ1-2
V: TRBV11-3
size: NA
D: NA

DNA: TGTGCCAGTAGTACCCAGGACATGCCAATCTATGGCTACACCTTC
CDR3: CASSTQDMPIYGYTF
J: TRBJ1-2
V: TRBV19
size: many
D: NA

DNA: TGTGCCAGCAGTGAATCGAGGGAAGATGGCAATCAGCCCCAGCATTTT
CDR3: CASSESREDGNQPQHF
J: TRBJ1-5
V: TRBV25-1
size: many
D: NA

DNA: TGTGCCAGCAGTATCATAGCCAACGAGCAGTACTTC
CDR3: CASSIIANEQYF
J: TRBJ2-7
V: TRBV28
size: many
D: NA

DNA: TGCGCCAGCAGCCAAGGGACAGGGGGGTCCTACGAGCAGTACTTC
CDR3: CASSQGTGGSYEQYF
J: TRBJ2-7
V: TRBV4-3
size: many
D: TRBD1

DNA: TGTGCCAGCAGTGTAGCGGGAGGGCCTATCTACGAGCAGTACTTC
CDR3: CASSVAGGPIYEQYF
J: TRBJ2-7
V: TRBV27
size: many
D: TRBD2

DNA: TGTGCCAGCAGTTACGGGTTTAGTCAGCCCCAGCATTTT
CDR3: CASSYGFSQPQHF
J: TRBJ1-5
V: TRBV6-5
size: many
D: NA

DNA: TGTGCCAGCTACGACAGGGGGCGAACGCGCAATCAGCCCCAGCATTTT
CDR3: CASYDRGRTRNQPQHF
J: TRBJ1-5
V: TRBV28
size: many
D: TRBD1

DNA: TGTGCCAGCAGCTTTTACATAAATCAGCCCCAGCATTTT
CDR3: CASSFYINQPQHF
J: TRBJ1-5
V: TRBV7-2
size: NA
D: NA

DNA: TGTGCCAGCAGTAAAGGGATAAACTCACCCCTCCACTTT
CDR3: CASSKGINSPLHF
J: TRBJ1-6
V: TRBV27
size: many
D: NA

DNA: TGTGCCTGGGGTACAGGCTTTAATCAGCCCCAGCATTTT
CDR3: CAWGTGFNQPQHF
J: TRBJ1-5
V: TRBV30
size: many
D: NA

DNA: TGTGCCAGCAGTTCCTCCGGGACTAACCGATACGAGCAGTACTTC
CDR3: CASSSSGTNRYEQYF
J: TRBJ2-7
V: TRBV12-3/TRBV12-4
size: many
D: TRBD2

DNA: TGTGCCAGCAGTTTAGCAATGGGACAGGGCGAGAACACTGAAGCTTTCTTT
CDR3: CASSLAMGQGENTEAFF
J: TRBJ1-1
V: TRBV12-3/TRBV12-4
size: many
D: TRBD1

DNA: TGCAGCGTTGTTGGGGTGGGAGAGCAGTACTTC
CDR3: CSVVGVGEQYF
J: TRBJ2-7
V: TRBV29-1
size: NA
D: NA

DNA: TGTGCCAGCAGCGTAGGCACGGGATACACTGAAGCTTTCTTT
CDR3: CASSVGTGYTEAFF
J: TRBJ1-1
V: TRBV9
size: many
D: NA

DNA: TGTGCCAGCAGTTTGAACCGAGGGGGGGAGACCCAGTACTTC
CDR3: CASSLNRGGETQYF
J: TRBJ2-5
V: TRBV27
size: many
D: NA

DNA: TGTGCCAGCAGAGAGAGCTCTGGAAACACCATATATTTT
CDR3: CASRESSGNTIYF
J: TRBJ1-3
V: TRBV6-1
size: many
D: NA

DNA: TGTGCCAGCAGTTCTTACCGGGACAGAGATGCTTTCTTT
CDR3: CASSSYRDRDAFF
J: TRBJ1-1
V: TRBV6-6
size: many
D: TRBD1

DNA: TGCACTTATCAGAAAAAGTCGCAAGAGACCCAGTACTTC
CDR3: CTYQKKSQETQYF
J: TRBJ2-5
V: TRBV29-1
size: many
D: NA

DNA: TGCGCCAGCAGCCAAGATGCGCTCCCCCCGTCTCGGGGCTACACCTTC
CDR3: CASSQDALPPSRGYTF
J: TRBJ1-2
V: TRBV4-3
size: many
D: NA

DNA: TGTGCCAGCAGCCCCCTAGCGGGAGGCGGACCTTTAGCCAAAAACATTAAGTACTTC
CDR3: CASSPLAGGGPLAKNIKYF
J: TRBJ2-4
V: TRBV5-6
size: NA
D: TRBD2

DNA: TGTGCCAGCAGAAAGTCCGGTCGCGGTAGGGACACTGAAGCTTTCTTT
CDR3: CASRKSGRGRDTEAFF
J: TRBJ1-1
V: TRBV6-1
size: NA
D: NA

DNA: TGTGCCAGCAGCTTAAGGGACCCCATAGCCAAAAACATTCAGTACTTC
CDR3: CASSLRDPIAKNIQYF
J: TRBJ2-4
V: TRBV7-3
size: many
D: NA

DNA: TGTGCCAGCAGTTCCCCCCGACAGGATAGCAATCAGCCCCAGCATTTT
CDR3: CASSSPRQDSNQPQHF
J: TRBJ1-5
V: TRBV28
size: many
D: NA

DNA: TGTGCCAGCAGTGAACTGTTCCCGAGACAGGGTGCCCACGAGCAGTACTTC
CDR3: CASSELFPRQGAHEQYF
J: TRBJ2-7
V: TRBV6-1
size: many
D: TRBD1

DNA: TGTGCCAGCAGTCCCACAGGGTCTTTAATCTACGAGCAGTACTTC
CDR3: CASSPTGSLIYEQYF
J: TRBJ2-7
V: TRBV28
size: many
D: NA

DNA: TGCAGCGTTCTGGCTAGCGGGAGTGGGGAGTACTTC
CDR3: CSVLASGSGEYF
J: TRBJ2-7
V: TRBV29-1
size: many
D: TRBD2

DNA: TGTGCCTGGAGTGTGGTCGGAGAAGCTGCTCAGCCCCAGCATTTT
CDR3: CAWSVVGEAAQPQHF
J: TRBJ1-5
V: TRBV30
size: many
D: NA

DNA: TGCGCCAGCAGCTCGACTCTCCGGACTAGTTCCCCCTACGAGCAGTACTTC
CDR3: CASSSTLRTSSPYEQYF
J: TRBJ2-7
V: TRBV5-1
size: NA
D: TRBD2

DNA: TGCGCCAGCAGCCAAGACACAAGACAGACCTACGAGCAGTACTTC
CDR3: CASSQDTRQTYEQYF
J: TRBJ2-7
V: TRBV4-1
size: few
D: NA

DNA: TGTGCCAGCAGTTTGTCCAGCCCCGGAAGGGAGACCCAGTACTTC
CDR3: CASSLSSPGRETQYF
J: TRBJ2-5
V: TRBV28
size: many
D: NA

DNA: TGTGCCAGTACCGTCGGGGCTCTCGGAGGTCAGCCCCAGCATTTT
CDR3: CASTVGALGGQPQHF
J: TRBJ1-5
V: TRBV19
size: many
D: NA

DNA: TGTGCCAGCAGCAATACCCCCTACGAGCAGTACTTC
CDR3: CASSNTPYEQYF
J: TRBJ2-7
V: TRBV12-3/TRBV12-4
size: many
D: NA

DNA: TGTGCCAGCAGACCAACAGGGGGCGCCGAAAACTATGGCTACACCTTC
CDR3: CASRPTGGAENYGYTF
J: TRBJ1-2
V: TRBV12-3/TRBV12-4
size: few
D: TRBD1

DNA: TGTGCCAGCAGTGGAAACAGGGTTTGGGGGTCTGGGGCCAACGTCCTGACTTTC
CDR3: CASSGNRVWGSGANVLTF
J: TRBJ2-6
V: TRBV28
size: many
D: NA

DNA: TGTGCCAGCAGCCTTAACATTGAGACCCAGTACTTC
CDR3: CASSLNIETQYF
J: TRBJ2-5
V: TRBV12-3/TRBV12-4
size: NA
D: NA

DNA: TGTGCCAGCAGTTCGTATTGGACAGGGGACTATACGCAGTATTTT
CDR3: CASSSYWTGDYTQYF
J: TRBJ2-3
V: TRBV6-5
size: many
D: TRBD1

DNA: TGTGCCAGCAGTAACAGGGAGGGACCCTACGAGCAGTACTTC
CDR3: CASSNREGPYEQYF
J: TRBJ2-7
V: TRBV6-5
size: NA
D: NA

DNA: TGTGCCAGCAGTTACCAAATCCCGGGACTAGCGGGAGCAAGTGAGCAGTACTTC
CDR3: CASSYQIPGLAGASEQYF
J: TRBJ2-7
V: TRBV6-2/TRBV6-3
size: many
D: TRBD2

DNA: TGTGCCAGCAGCTTAACTTGGGCAGGGGGATCCGGGGATCTGTTTTTT
CDR3: CASSLTWAGGSGDLFF
J: TRBJ2-2
V: TRBV11-2
size: once
D: TRBD1

DNA: TGTGCCAGCAGTTTATACGGGCATCAGGGGGCGCGAAACATTAAGTACTTC
CDR3: CASSLYGHQGARNIKYF
J: TRBJ2-4
V: TRBV12-3/TRBV12-4
size: many
D: TRBD1

DNA: TGCAGTGCTAGAGATTATCTAGCGGGAGCGAACTACGAGCAGTACTTC
CDR3: CSARDYLAGANYEQYF
J: TRBJ2-7
V: TRBV20-1
size: many
D: TRBD2

DNA: TGTGCCAGCAGTACAGGACAGGGGCCCACCGGGGAGCTGTTTTTT
CDR3: CASSTGQGPTGELFF
J: TRBJ2-2
V: TRBV12-3/TRBV12-4
size: many
D: TRBD1